A single sample is the source of the 7 T cell receptor beta chains below, sequenced in a study of blood T cell repertoires in COVID-19. TCRdb's copy holds only in-frame clones and misses some; the assay was immunoSEQ multiplex PCR. This table holds roughly 52,000 clones, about 88% found once. Input material: peripheral blood. These receptors all come from a man between 60 and 70 years old with active COVID-19.

This clone was seen more than once but under ten times. This chain links TRBV6-5 with TRBJ1-2; D remains unclear. The CDR3 sequence is 14 residues long. Germline CDR1 MNHEY, CDR2 SVGAGI. V was trimmed by 5 bases and J by 5 bases, leaving 15 bases between them. This CDR3 reads CASSQREGWYGYTF. The CDR3 coding sequence is TGTGCCAGCAGTCAAAGGGAGGGTTGGTATGGCTACACCTTC.

The gene calls are TRBV29-1 and TRBJ2-7; 9 nucleotides line up with TRBD2. V shed 4 bases, J shed 3 bases, and the junction held 10 bases outside the gene matches. In germline, CDR1 is SQVTM, CDR2 ANQGSEA. This CDR3 is 15 amino acids long. In DNA form, the CDR3 reads TGCAGCGTTGCCACATTAGCGGGAGTGGACTACGAGCAGTACTTC. Amino acids: CSVATLAGVDYEQYF.

This clone came up a few times. The CDR3 sequence is CASSLTPGYGYTF. Here the CDR3 DNA reads TGTGCCAGCAGCTTAACGCCAGGTTATGGCTACACCTTC. V usage is TRBV7-3 and J usage is TRBJ1-2; no clear D gene. This CDR3 is 13 amino acids long. V shed 0 bases and J shed 5 bases, with 7 bases lying between them. Looked up from germline, CDR1 is SGHTA and CDR2 is FQGTGA.

The V gene is TRBV9, the J gene TRBJ1-1; TRBD1 aligns across 8 bases. The CDR3 sequence is 13 residues long. With 3 bases clipped from V and 10 bases from J, the junction kept 8 bases outside the gene matches. Germline assignment: CDR1 SGDLS and CDR2 YYNGEE. The CDR3 is CASSGDRGLGAFF. CDR3 bases: TGTGCCAGCAGCGGTGACAGGGGACTCGGAGCTTTCTTT.

CDR3 coding DNA: TGTGCCAGCAGTTCGCTAGAGAGCACCGGGGTTGAGCAGTTCTTC. This translates into CASSSLESTGVEQFF. The chain is built from TRBV6-5 and TRBJ2-1; D is perhaps TRBD2 (5 bases). CDR3 length equals 15 residues. V lost 4 bases, J lost 9 bases, and 19 bases lay in between. Looked up from germline, CDR1 is MNHEY and CDR2 is SVGAGI.

This clone was found a few times. V and J are TRBV13 and TRBJ1-6, with 10 bases fitting TRBD1. Germline values: CDR1 PRHDT, CDR2 FYEKMQ (reference sequence). This CDR3 has 15 amino acids. J gave up 5 bases and V 4 bases, and 2 bases lay outside the gene matches. CDR3 sequence (DNA): TGTGCCAGCAGCTCCGGGACAGGGGATAATTCACCCCTCCACTTT. Translated: CASSSGTGDNSPLHF.

The CDR3 bases are TGTGCCAGCAGCGATACATACAATGAGCAGTTCTTC. As protein: CASSDTYNEQFF. The V and J genes are TRBV7-3 and TRBJ2-1; D ambiguous. Trimming took 5 bases from V and 4 from J, leaving 6 bases between them. This CDR3 has 12 amino acids. Germline V gene lookup returns CDR1 SGHTA and CDR2 FQGTGA.